The clone carrying this TCR beta chain has only a few counts. Its antigen remains unidentified. The germline CDR1 and CDR2 sequences are MNHEY and SMNVEV (reference sequence). This CDR3 has 14 residues. The trim removed 4 bases at V and 3 bases at J, leaving 4 bases unmatched. The sample is drawn from a study of cytomegalovirus exposure and HLA in healthy donors. Study-wide points: For cytomegalovirus status, the classifier reportedly gave diagnoses with high specificity and sensitivity. As a later analysis revealed, the rate of TCR association differed by HLA locus, with DRB1 most and HLA-C fewest. Data from an earlier analysis indicated that most TCR beta V segments were productive either about 87% or about 30% of the time. According to a later analysis, most TCR beta chains associated with CMV appeared HLA-restricted.

13 Jbeta primers and 60 Vbeta primers were used for the PCR. This table comes from immunoSEQ multiplex PCR, and its TCRdb copy is limited to in-frame clones, with some not included. The table records around 140,000 clones, 77% of them present only once. Sequenced input: PBMCs. The source of this sequence is a male donor in good health and CMV-seropositive. The chain carries TRBV27 and TRBJ2-7; TRBD1 matches at 9 bases. The CDR3 sequence is CASSYNRGLYEQYF. CDR3 nucleotide sequence: TGTGCCAGCAGTTACAACAGGGGGCTCTACGAGCAGTACTTC.